This record covers a single T cell receptor beta chain. What it recognizes is unknown. The data stem from a study of CD8 T cells in Susac syndrome. Findings and limits, study-wide: The study recognized that the number of individuals in its TCR sequencing and HLA analysis was relatively small.

cDNA came from approximately 0.5 to 1 ug RNA primed by random hexamers. TCR beta CDR3 was amplified by immunoSEQ multiplex PCR. This amplification extended across 54 Vbeta and 13 Jbeta segments. TCRdb called the immunoSEQ multiplex PCR reads again in MiXCR, with one record for every CDR3 protein. The table includes about 180,000 distinct CDR3 sequences, 90% to 95% detected once. V shed 4 bases and J shed 2 bases, with 24 bases lying between them. Germline V gives CDR1 SQVTM, CDR2 ANQGSEA. The CDR3 consists of 19 residues. In blood CD8+ and CD4+ T cells, TCR beta underwent sequencing. The multiple sclerosis control group consisted of treatment-naive patients whose relapsing-remitting disease, which was either stable or active, fulfilled revised McDonald criteria.

The sample comprised CD8+ T cells from PBMCs. The rearrangement links TRBV29-1 to TRBJ1-6, with D possibly TRBD1 on 5 matching bases. The receptor's source is a human donor with multiple sclerosis. The CDR3 sequence: CSVAHPPVTASAYNSPLHF. The CDR3 DNA reads as TGCAGCGTTGCCCACCCCCCCGTGACAGCGAGTGCCTATAATTCACCCCTCCACTTT.